This TCR beta chain is drawn from a study of technical replicates of blood from several donors. The assay was immunoSEQ multiplex PCR, and TCRdb's table has in-frame clones only and misses some. The data hold about 71,000 clones, with over 85% observed a single time. This clone has a single count. This TCR derives from a human donor in good health. The sample consisted of T cells isolated from PBMCs.

CDR3 residues: CASSQAPYSNQPQHF. As DNA, the CDR3 is TGCGCCAGCAGCCAAGCCCCTTATAGCAATCAGCCCCAGCATTTT. The chain recombines TRBV4-3 with TRBJ1-5; D is uncertain. V was pared by 1 base and J by 0 bases, with 7 bases between. The length of the CDR3 is 15 residues. Germline CDR1 reads LGHNA; CDR2 reads YSLEER.